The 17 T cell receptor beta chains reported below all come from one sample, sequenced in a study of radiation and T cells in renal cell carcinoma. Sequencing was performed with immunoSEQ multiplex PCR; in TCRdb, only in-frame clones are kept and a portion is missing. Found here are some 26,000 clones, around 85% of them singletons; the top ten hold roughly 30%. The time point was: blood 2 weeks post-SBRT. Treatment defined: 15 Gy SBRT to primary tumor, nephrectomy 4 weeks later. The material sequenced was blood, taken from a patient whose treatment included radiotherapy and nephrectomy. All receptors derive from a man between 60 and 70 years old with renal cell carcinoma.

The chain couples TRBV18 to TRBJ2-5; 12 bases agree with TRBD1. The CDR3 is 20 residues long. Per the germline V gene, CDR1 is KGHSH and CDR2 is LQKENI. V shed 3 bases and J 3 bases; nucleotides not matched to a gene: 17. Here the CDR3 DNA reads TGTGCCAGCTCACCCAACTTTGAAACCGGGACAGGGGGCGAAGAAGAGACCCAGTACTTC. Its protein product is CASSPNFETGTGGEEETQYF.

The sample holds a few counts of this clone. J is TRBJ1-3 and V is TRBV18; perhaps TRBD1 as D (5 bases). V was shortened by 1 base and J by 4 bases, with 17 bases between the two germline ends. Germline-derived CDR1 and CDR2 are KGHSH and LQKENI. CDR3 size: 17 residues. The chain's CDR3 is CASSPRSGPRGGNTIYF. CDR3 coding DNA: TGTGCCAGCTCACCACGATCCGGCCCAAGGGGAGGAAACACCATATATTTT.

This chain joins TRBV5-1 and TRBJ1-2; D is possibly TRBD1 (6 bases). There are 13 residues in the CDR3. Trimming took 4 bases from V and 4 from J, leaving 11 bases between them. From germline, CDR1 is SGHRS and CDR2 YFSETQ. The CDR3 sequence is CASSTSGAYGYTF. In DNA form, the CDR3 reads TGCGCCAGCAGCACCTCAGGGGCCTATGGCTACACCTTC.

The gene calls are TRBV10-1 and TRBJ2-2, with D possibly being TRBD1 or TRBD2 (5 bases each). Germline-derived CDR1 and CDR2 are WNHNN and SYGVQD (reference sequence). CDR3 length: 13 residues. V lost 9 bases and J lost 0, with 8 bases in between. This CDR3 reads CASRGANTGELFF. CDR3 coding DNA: TGCGCCAGTCGGGGCGCGAACACCGGGGAGCTGTTTTTT.

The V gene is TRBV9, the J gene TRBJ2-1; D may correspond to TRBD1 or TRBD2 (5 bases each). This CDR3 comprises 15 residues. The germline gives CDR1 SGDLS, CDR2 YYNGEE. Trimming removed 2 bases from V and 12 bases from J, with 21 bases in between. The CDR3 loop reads CASSVNPGPEVRQFF. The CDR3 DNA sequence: TGTGCCAGCAGCGTGAACCCGGGACCAGAGGTTCGGCAGTTCTTC.

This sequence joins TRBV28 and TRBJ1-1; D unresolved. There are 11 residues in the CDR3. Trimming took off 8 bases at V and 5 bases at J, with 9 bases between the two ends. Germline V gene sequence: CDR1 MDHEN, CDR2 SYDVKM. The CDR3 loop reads CASLGLTEAFF. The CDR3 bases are TGTGCCAGCCTTGGTCTTACTGAAGCTTTCTTT.

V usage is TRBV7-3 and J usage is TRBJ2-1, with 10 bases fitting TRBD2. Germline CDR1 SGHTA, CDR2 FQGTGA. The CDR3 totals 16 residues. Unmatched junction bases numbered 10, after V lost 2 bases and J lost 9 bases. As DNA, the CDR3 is TGTGCCAGCAGCTTAGTCGGGACTAGCGATTTTAGTGAGCAGTTCTTC. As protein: CASSLVGTSDFSEQFF.

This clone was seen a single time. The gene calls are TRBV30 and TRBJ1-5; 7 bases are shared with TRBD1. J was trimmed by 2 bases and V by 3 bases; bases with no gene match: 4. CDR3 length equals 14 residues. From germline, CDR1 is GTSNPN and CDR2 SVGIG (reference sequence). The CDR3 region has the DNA TGTGCCTGGAGCTTCGGACAGGGCAATCAGCCCCAGCATTTT. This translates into CAWSFGQGNQPQHF. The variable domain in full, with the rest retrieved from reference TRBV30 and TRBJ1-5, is SQTIHQWPATLVQPVGSPLSLECTVEGTSNPNLYWYRQAAGRGLQLLFYSVGIGQISSEVPQNLSASRPQDRQFILSSKKLLLSDSGFYLCAWSFGQGNQPQHFGDGTRLSIL.

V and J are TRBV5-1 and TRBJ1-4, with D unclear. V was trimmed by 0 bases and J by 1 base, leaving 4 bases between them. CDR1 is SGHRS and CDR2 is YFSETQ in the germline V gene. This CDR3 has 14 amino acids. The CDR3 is CASSLDITNEKLFF. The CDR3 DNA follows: TGCGCCAGCAGCTTGGACATAACTAATGAAAAACTGTTTTTT.

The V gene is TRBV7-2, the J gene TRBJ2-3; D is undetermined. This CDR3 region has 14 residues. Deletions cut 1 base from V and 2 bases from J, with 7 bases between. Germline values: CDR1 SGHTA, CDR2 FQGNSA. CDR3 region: CASSLVGNTDTQYF. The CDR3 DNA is TGTGCCAGCAGCTTAGTGGGCAACACAGATACGCAGTATTTT.

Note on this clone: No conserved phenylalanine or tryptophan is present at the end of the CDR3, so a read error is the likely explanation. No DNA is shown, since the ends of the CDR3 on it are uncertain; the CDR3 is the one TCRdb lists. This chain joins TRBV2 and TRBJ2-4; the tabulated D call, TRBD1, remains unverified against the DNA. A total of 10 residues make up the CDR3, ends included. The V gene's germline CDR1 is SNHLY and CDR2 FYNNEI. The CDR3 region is CASKLGQGGG.

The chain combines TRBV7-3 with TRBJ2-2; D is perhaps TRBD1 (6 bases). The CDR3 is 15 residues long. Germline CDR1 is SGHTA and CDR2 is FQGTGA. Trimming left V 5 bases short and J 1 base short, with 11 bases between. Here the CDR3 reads CASSVLQGNTGELFF. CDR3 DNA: TGTGCCAGCAGCGTTCTACAGGGGAACACCGGGGAGCTGTTTTTT.

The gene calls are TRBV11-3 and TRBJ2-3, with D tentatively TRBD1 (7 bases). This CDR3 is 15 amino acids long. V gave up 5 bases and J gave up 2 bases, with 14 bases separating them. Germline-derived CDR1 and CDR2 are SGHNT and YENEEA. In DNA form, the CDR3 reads TGTGCCAGCAGCGCAGGGGGGCCTAACACAGATACGCAGTATTTT. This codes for CASSAGGPNTDTQYF.

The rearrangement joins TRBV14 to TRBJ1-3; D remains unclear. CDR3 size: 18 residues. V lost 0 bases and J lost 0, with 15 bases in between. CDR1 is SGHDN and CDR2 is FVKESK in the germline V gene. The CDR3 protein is CASSQDSPFRHSGNTIYF. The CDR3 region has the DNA TGTGCCAGCAGCCAAGATTCTCCCTTTAGACACTCTGGAAACACCATATATTTT.

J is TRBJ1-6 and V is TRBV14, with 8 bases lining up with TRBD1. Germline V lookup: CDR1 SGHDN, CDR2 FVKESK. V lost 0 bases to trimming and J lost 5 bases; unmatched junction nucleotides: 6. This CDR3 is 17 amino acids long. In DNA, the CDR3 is TGTGCCAGCAGCCAAGACAGAGGGGGACAGGATAATTCACCCCTCCACTTT. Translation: CASSQDRGGQDNSPLHF.

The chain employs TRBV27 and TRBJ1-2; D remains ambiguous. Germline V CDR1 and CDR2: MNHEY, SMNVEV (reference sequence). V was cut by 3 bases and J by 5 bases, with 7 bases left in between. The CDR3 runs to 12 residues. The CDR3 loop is CASSLEFYGYTF. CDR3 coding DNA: TGTGCCAGCAGTTTGGAGTTTTATGGCTACACCTTC.

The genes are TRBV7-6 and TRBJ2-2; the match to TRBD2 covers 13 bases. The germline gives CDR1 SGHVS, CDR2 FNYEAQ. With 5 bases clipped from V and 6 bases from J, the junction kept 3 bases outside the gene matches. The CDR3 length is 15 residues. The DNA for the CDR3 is TGTGCCAGCAGCGGGACTAGCGGGAAATCCGGGGAGCTGTTTTTT. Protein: CASSGTSGKSGELFF. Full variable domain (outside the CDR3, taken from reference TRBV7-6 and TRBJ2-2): GAGVSQSPRYKVTKRGQDVALRCDPISGHVSLYWYRQALGQGPEFLTYFNYEAQQDKSGLPNDRFSAERPEGSISTLTIQRTEQRDSAMYRCASSGTSGKSGELFFGEGSRLTVL.